The text below deals with one T cell receptor beta chain. Its antigen is not yet known. It has no much larger one-base neighbor in the sample; base qualities were not kept. Trimming leaves V shorter by 3 bases and J shorter by 2 bases, with the junction holding 6 bases beyond the gene matches. Sequences MDHEN (CDR1) and SYDVKM (CDR2) are obtained from the germline V gene. The CDR3 starts with the cysteine, ends with the phenylalanine, and has 15 residues. Only the CDR3 portion is preserved as DNA: 45 bases, with reading frame beginning at the first base. The entry originates in a study of shared clonotypes between healthy human individuals (TCRdb year 2020). Regarding the research as a whole: A couple of women and three men aged 18 to 49 years were included in the cohort. Blood TCR repertoires of about 5 healthy adults were deeply sequenced to estimate repertoire size and the extent of clonotype sharing between individuals. For each donor, CD4 naive and CD4 memory were each given three plates, CD8 naive was given two plates, and CD8 memory was given one plate. To increase sequencing depth and limit assay-specific biases, TCR repertoire library preparation and sequencing were carried out by different laboratories using diverse techniques. Each donor's leukapheresis produced roughly between roughly 0.85 and 10 billion PBMCs. Here is what the overall study found, with its caveats: Based on pairwise subsampling, the degree of clonotype sharing among donors was expected to be affected by sequencing depth. Sampling was restricted to blood, and TCR repertoires in tissue are likely to differ from TCR repertoires in blood. Incomplete sequencing was indicated by rarefaction of sorted-subset datasets, despite the large sequencing depth. Naive subsets generally had larger estimated clonotype richness than memory subsets did. Clonotypes shared by all four sorted-subset donors showed higher generation probabilities than non-shared clonotypes. When a handful of donors were compared, the shared fraction of clonotypes was roughly 5% for naive CD4, roughly 3.4% for naive CD8, 2.3% for memory CD4, and about 0.36% for memory CD8. Because the study included a small number of donors, the genetic and exposure-history diversity represented was limited.

Using the deep immunoSEQ assay, TCR CDR3 regions were amplified from genomic DNA by multiplex PCR. Genomic DNA extracted from each cell subset was distributed evenly over all wells of several immunoSEQ 96-well plates, and each plate served as one replicate. For sorted subsets, about 220 ng of genomic DNA, equivalent to 25,000 to 35,000 T cell genomes, went into each replicate PCR. The purified libraries were quantified using a Qubit 3.0 fluorometer, sized with a Bioanalyzer 2100, and then quantified again using the KAPA Library Quantification kit. Every immunoSEQ 96-well plate was sequenced on a separate single-read 150-cycle Illumina NextSeq 550 flow cell. Regarding the original processing steps: Because only junctional sequences without quality scores were contained in the immunoSEQ output, filtering matching that applied to full-length reads could not be performed. Sequences were annotated with PyIR, a Python wrapper for IgBLAST v1.9, and V/J genes and CDR3 were assigned using IMGT germline references. Reads were removed for weak V/J assignments (E-value above 1e-6), missing CDR3, stop codons, out-of-frame junctions, or ambiguous translated residues. V3J clonotypes were defined as sequences sharing an identical inferred V gene, J gene, and CDR3 amino acid sequence. To compute the percentage overlap between repertoires, the number of shared unique clonotypes was divided by the size of the smaller repertoire. Repertoire richness was assessed with RTK rarefaction, the Chao1 estimator, and Recon v2.1 estimates of unobserved clonotypes. Generation probabilities were computed with OLGA for all TCRbeta clonotypes obtained by the gDNA method from several donors. The source is immuneACCESS, and TCRdb retained only in-frame sequences with V and J called. Part of the clones is not carried over; for the studies checked, unresolved V genes explain less than half of this, and the remainder is unexplained. That table furnishes V, J and clone size, whereas the DNA furnished D and trimming. This sample is represented by over 95,000 clones; under 70% of them were singletons. Roughly a quarter of the sample belongs to the ten largest clones.

The donors were healthy, HIV-negative adults who had no recently reported acute infections or vaccinations. Only Caucasian adults living in Nashville, Tennessee, USA were represented among the donors. CD8 memory samples combined magnetically selected CD45RO+ cells with CCR7-negative CD45RA+ effector memory (TemRA) cells. Blood was obtained by leukapheresis, after which PBMCs were separated by Ficoll-Histopaque density gradient centrifugation and cryopreserved in liquid nitrogen vapor phase. Analytical flow cytometry was used to check the purity and quantity of every magnetically sorted T cell population. Each sorted fraction had its genomic DNA isolated and then quantified by UV absorbance on a Nanodrop 2000c.

The sequence derives from a woman aged 30 to 39 in good health. Sequencing input: memory CD8+ T cells sorted from blood. The cell subset or site tag for this specimen amounts to: CD45RO+ cells pooled with CCR7-negative TemRA cells. The chain was built from TRBV28 and TRBJ2-5; TRBD1 aligns with 7 central bases. The DNA reads as follows: TGTGCCAGCAGTTTTGCCGGGACAGATCAAGAGACCCAGTACTTC. This sequence encodes CASSFAGTDQETQYF.